This T cell receptor beta chain was captured by sequencing in a study of cytotoxic CD8 clonotypes in ibrutinib-treated CLL. Data came from immunoSEQ multiplex PCR; TCRdb stores just in-frame clones and leaves some out. The sample holds about 50,000 clones, roughly 85% seen once. This CDR3 has 16 amino acids. Germline CDR1 reads SGHAT; CDR2 reads FQNNGV. V was pared by 5 bases and J by 7 bases, with 14 bases of the junction left unmatched. The clonotype originates from a human donor with chronic lymphocytic leukemia. The specimen was PBMCs, collected after 24 months of ibrutinib treatment. V usage is TRBV11-2 and J usage is TRBJ2-1; 7 nucleotides align to TRBD1. CDR3 DNA: TGTGCCAGCAGCCCATGGGACAGTAAAAAGGGGAATGAGCAGTTCTTC. It encodes CASSPWDSKKGNEQFF.